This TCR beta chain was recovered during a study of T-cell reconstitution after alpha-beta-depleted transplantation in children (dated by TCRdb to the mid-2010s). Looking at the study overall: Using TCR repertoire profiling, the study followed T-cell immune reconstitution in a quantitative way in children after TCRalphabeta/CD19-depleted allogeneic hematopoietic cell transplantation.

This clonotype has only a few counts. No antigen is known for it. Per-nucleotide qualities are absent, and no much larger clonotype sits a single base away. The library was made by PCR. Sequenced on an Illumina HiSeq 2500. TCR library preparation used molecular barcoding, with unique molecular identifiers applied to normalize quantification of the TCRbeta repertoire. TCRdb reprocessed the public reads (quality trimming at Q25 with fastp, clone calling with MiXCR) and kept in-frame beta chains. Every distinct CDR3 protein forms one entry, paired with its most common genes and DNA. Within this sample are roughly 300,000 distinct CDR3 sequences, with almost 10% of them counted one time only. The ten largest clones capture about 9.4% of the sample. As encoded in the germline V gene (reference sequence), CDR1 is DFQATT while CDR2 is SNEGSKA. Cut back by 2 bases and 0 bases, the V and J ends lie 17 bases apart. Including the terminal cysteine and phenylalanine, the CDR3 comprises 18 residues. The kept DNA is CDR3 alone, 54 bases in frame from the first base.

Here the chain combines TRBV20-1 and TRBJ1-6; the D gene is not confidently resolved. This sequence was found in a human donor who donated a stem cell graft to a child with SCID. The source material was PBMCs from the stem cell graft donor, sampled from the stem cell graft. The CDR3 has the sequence CSARRSFPASSYNSPLHF. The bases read TGCAGTGCTAGAAGGTCGTTTCCCGCAAGCTCCTATAATTCACCCCTCCACTTT.